This T cell receptor (beta chain) is drawn from a study of blood T cell repertoires in COVID-19. About the research overall: Some COVID-19 samples were acute and others convalescent; all came from the United States, Italy and Spain. T cells, B-cell-depleted T cells, or PBMCs supplied cDNA or gDNA.

Germline assignment: CDR1 ENHRY and CDR2 SYGVKD. V was clipped by 2 bases and J by 0 bases; unmatched bases: 13. The CDR3 runs 19 residues. Source study methods: Estimation of nucleated cell counts relied on the amplification of reference gene primers. The table came from immunoSEQ multiplex PCR; TCRdb's copy has only in-frame clones and leaves some out. That table supplies the V and J calls and clone size; D and trimming were determined from the DNA. The repertoire consists of about 40,000 clones, with roughly 85% occurring once and the leading ten covering approximately 14%. The sequenced material came from peripheral blood. The TCR comes from a human donor in a cohort sampled during active COVID-19. The rearrangement uses TRBV10-3 and TRBJ2-1; TRBD1 matches 7 bases. In DNA, the CDR3 is TGTGCCATCAGTGAGAAGGGTGTAGGTACAGGGGTCTCCTACAATGAGCAGTTCTTC. This sequence encodes CAISEKGVGTGVSYNEQFF.